This T cell receptor (beta chain) was obtained from a study of blood T cells in healthy people across ages. Then a second PCR, running roughly 7 to 11 cycles, was carried out with a sample-barcoded 5' primer and a J-beta primer mix. TCRdb itself ran the 5' RACE reads through MiXCR, one entry per CDR3 protein. The sample lists hundreds of thousands of distinct CDR3 sequences, under 45% seen once, with about 21% in the top ten. CDR3 length equals 14 residues. The V gene end was trimmed by 0 bases and the J gene end by 8 bases; junction bases not matched to a gene: 3. Germline lookup yields CDR1 SGHVS and CDR2 FNYEAQ. Donors were healthy Caucasian individuals from Russia aged roughly 6 to 95.

The sequence derives from a man between 60 and 70 years old in good health. The specimen was blood. The V gene is TRBV7-6, the J gene TRBJ2-4, with TRBD2 identical over 8 bases. The CDR3 region has the DNA TGTGCCAGCAGCTTAGCGCGGGGGGACGACATTCAGTACTTC. This translates into CASSLARGDDIQYF.